The source of this TCR beta chain is a study of blood T cell repertoires in COVID-19. Study background: Samples representing acute and convalescent COVID-19 were sourced from the United States, Italy and Spain. PBMCs, B-cell-depleted T cells, or T cells provided the cDNA or gDNA that made up the material.

Trimming shortened V by 6 bases and J by 3 bases, and 18 bases separated the two germline ends. The germline gives CDR1 MDHEN, CDR2 SYDVKM. The CDR3 loop spans 15 amino acids. Sequencing was performed with immunoSEQ multiplex PCR; in TCRdb, only in-frame clones are kept and a portion is missing. The data show around 160,000 clones, around four fifths seen once. The J gene is TRBJ2-7, the V gene TRBV28; possible D gene TRBD1, 6 bases. This receptor was obtained from a woman aged 40 to 50 with active or convalescent COVID-19. Sequences were obtained from peripheral blood. Here the CDR3 DNA reads TGTGCCAGCAGCTTTAATACAGGGTTAAACTACGAGCAGTACTTC. Translated: CASSFNTGLNYEQYF.